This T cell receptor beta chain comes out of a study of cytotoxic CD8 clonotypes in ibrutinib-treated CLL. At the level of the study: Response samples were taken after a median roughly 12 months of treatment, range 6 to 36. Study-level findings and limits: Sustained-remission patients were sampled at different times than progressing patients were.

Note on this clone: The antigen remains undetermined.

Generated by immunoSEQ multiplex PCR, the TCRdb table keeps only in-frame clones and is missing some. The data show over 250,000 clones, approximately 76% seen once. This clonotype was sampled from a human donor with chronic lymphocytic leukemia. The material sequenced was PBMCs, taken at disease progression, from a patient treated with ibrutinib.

The CDR3 loop reads CSVDGGHGRETQYF. The CDR3 nucleotides read TGCAGCGTTGACGGGGGCCATGGACGGGAGACCCAGTACTTC. The chain links TRBV29-1 to TRBJ2-5; the D gene could be TRBD1 or TRBD2 (6 bases each). The CDR3 is made up of 14 amino acids. Germline loops: CDR1 SQVTM, CDR2 ANQGSEA. Trimming removed 3 bases from V and 5 bases from J, with 16 bases in between. Filled out from reference TRBV29-1 and TRBJ2-5, the complete variable domain reads SAVISQKPSRDICQRGTSLTIQCQVDSQVTMMFWYRQQPGQSLTLIATANQGSEATYESGFVIDKFPISRPNLTFSTLTVSNMSPEDSSIYLCSVDGGHGRETQYFGPGTRLLVL.